This T cell receptor beta chain was observed in a study of naive and memory T cell subsets. Study results and caveats: Especially in CD8 cells, naive repertoires contained a few larger clonotypes, possibly CD45RA-re-expressing memory cells.

V lost 5 bases and J lost 7; bases outside the gene matches: 10. The CDR3 is made up of 16 amino acids. Germline CDR1 and CDR2: LNHDA and SQIVND (reference sequence). Both TRBC1 and TRBC2 were covered by a beta constant-region primer of two equimolar oligonucleotides. Nested alpha and beta constant-region primers with the SP2 primer drove four PCR rounds on ligated cDNA. In TCRdb, the UMI-ligation and nested PCR reads were re-called with MiXCR into one record per CDR3 protein. The sample shows more than 120,000 distinct CDR3 sequences, approximately 21% of them seen only once. This clonotype was seen a handful of times. Its antigen remains unidentified.

This receptor was taken from a human donor in good health. V is TRBV19 and J is TRBJ2-7; 14 positions agree with TRBD2. The sample taken for sequencing was naive CD8+ T cells from blood. CDR3 sequence reads: CASSSLEGLAGVEQYF. DNA for the CDR3: TGTGCCAGTAGTTCTCTGGAGGGACTAGCGGGAGTAGAGCAGTACTTC.